The clone carrying this T cell receptor beta chain was seen only a few times. Every bit of the isolated RNA underwent reverse transcription, so sequencing read expressed TCRB transcripts. Sequenced by immunoSEQ multiplex PCR; TCRdb stores in-frame clones only, minus some. The data show 160,000 or so clones, 7.5% to 10% seen once. Donors contributed one heparinised blood draw apiece, averaging roughly 0.12 L. This sample is drawn from a study of beta chain features in type 1 diabetes. Overall study context: On cell yields, gender and age, patients and healthy donors were similar.

Losses at the gene ends were 4 bases for V and 6 bases for J; bases not matched to a gene: 0. Per germline, CDR1 SGHTA and CDR2 FQGNSA. CDR3 length equals 13 residues. The sequenced sample consisted of central memory CD4+ T cells from blood. This chain uses TRBV7-2 with TRBJ2-1; TRBD2 matches at 10 bases. The source of this sequence is a woman aged 18-35 years in good health. The CDR3 nucleotides are TGTGCCAGCAGCTCTAGCGGGGGCAATGAGCAGTTCTTC. This encodes CASSSSGGNEQFF. Looking up the rest from reference TRBV7-2 and TRBJ2-1 gives the full variable domain: GAGVSQSPSNKVTEKGKDVELRCDPISGHTALYWYRQSLGQGLEFLIYFQGNSAPDKSGLPSDRFSAERTGGSVSTLTIQRTQQEDSAVYLCASSSSGGNEQFFGPGTRLTVL.